This T cell receptor beta chain was sequenced for a study of cytomegalovirus exposure and HLA in healthy donors. Study in general: According to later analysis, the same platform produced the 120 or so validation and over 600 first-cohort repertoires. Findings and caveats of the study: It was confirmed in vitro that three of the CMV-associated chains were specific for CMV antigens.

This clone was seen more than once but under ten times. The antigen is undetermined. V lost 2 bases and J lost 7; bases outside the gene matches: 7. Germline lookup yields CDR1 SGHTA and CDR2 FQGNSA. The CDR3 is 14 residues long. Sequencing used immunoSEQ multiplex PCR; TCRdb keeps in-frame clones, though not all of them. This repertoire shows 220,000 or so clones, approximately 88% found once; its top ten account for around 15%. An approximately 130-subject validation cohort, separate from the 666-subject first cohort, supplied the donors. This receptor was identified in a woman in her thirties in good health and CMV-seropositive. Sequencing was done on a sample of PBMCs. The chain recombines TRBV7-2 with TRBJ2-7; 8 nucleotides match TRBD1. The CDR3, as DNA: TGTGCCAGCAGCTTATCCCAGGGGGCGGGGGAGCAGTACTTC. Protein sequence: CASSLSQGAGEQYF.